The next 29 T cell receptor beta chains were all read from a single sample in a study of read filtering for tumor transcriptome and immune sequencing. From about 400 ng of RNA, a library with molecular barcoded alpha/delta and beta/gamma adaptors was made. Each CDR3 protein gets one entry after TCRdb re-called the reads with MiXCR. The table records some 120,000 distinct CDR3 sequences, 10% to 15% of them present only once. The source material was a population of CD138-negative cells sorted from bone marrow. These receptors were obtained from a donor at least 40 years old with multiple myeloma.

Many counts were recorded for this clonotype. The chain combines TRBV11-1 with TRBJ2-1, with TRBD1 matching 9 bases. V was clipped by 1 base and J by 7 bases; unmatched bases: 8. Germline assignment: CDR1 SGHAT and CDR2 FQDESV (reference sequence). This CDR3 contains 16 residues. DNA for the CDR3: TGTGCCAGCAGCTTAGGGGGGGACAGGGAGTGGAATGAGCAGTTCTTC. Protein: CASSLGGDREWNEQFF.

In this sample, this clonotype turned up many times. The gene calls are TRBV19 and TRBJ1-2; D not certain. V lost 6 bases, J lost 5 bases, and 22 bases lay in between. This CDR3 comprises 16 residues. In germline, CDR1 is LNHDA, CDR2 SQIVND (reference sequence). The CDR3 nucleotides read TGTGCCAGTAGAGAAACGTGGACGGGAGGAGGATATGGCTACACCTTC. Encoded protein: CASRETWTGGGYGYTF.

This clonotype has a count of ten or more. The gene calls are TRBV20-1 and TRBJ2-3; D perhaps matches TRBD1 (6 bases). Germline CDR1 DFQATT, CDR2 SNEGSKA (reference sequence). The CDR3 is made up of 12 amino acids. V dropped 4 bases and J dropped 4 bases, with 9 bases sitting between them. This CDR3 is CSATGTSDTQYF. DNA for the CDR3: TGCAGTGCTACCGGGACATCAGATACGCAGTATTTT.

This clonotype was detected ten times or more. J is TRBJ2-7 and V is TRBV9; 8 bases are a match to TRBD1. Trimming removed 0 bases from V and 6 bases from J; junction bases left unmatched: 11. Germline CDR1 is SGDLS and CDR2 is YYNGEE. The CDR3 length is 16 residues. Here the CDR3 DNA reads TGTGCCAGCAGCGTAGAGACAGGGGTGGAGCTGGGCGAGCAGTACTTC. Translation: CASSVETGVELGEQYF.

This clonotype showed up many times. The V gene is TRBV5-1, the J gene TRBJ1-4, with a possible D match to TRBD1 (6 bases). CDR1 is SGHRS and CDR2 is YFSETQ in the germline V gene. Trimming left V 4 bases short and J 0 bases short, with 10 bases between. This CDR3 is 15 amino acids long. The CDR3 region is CASSRRGATNEKLFF. The CDR3 nucleotides are TGCGCCAGCAGCCGAAGGGGGGCAACTAATGAAAAACTGTTTTTT.

This clonotype was found many times. The gene calls are TRBV24-1 and TRBJ2-3; D unclear. From germline, CDR1 is KGHDR and CDR2 SFDVKD. Trimming took off 7 bases at V and 0 bases at J, with 7 bases between the two ends. The CDR3 extends over 13 amino acids. CDR3 residues: CATRGGSTDTQYF. The CDR3 DNA sequence: TGTGCCACCAGGGGCGGTAGCACAGATACGCAGTATTTT.

This clonotype was found many times. The chain has TRBV7-6 and TRBJ2-5; 7 bases align to TRBD2. The germline CDR1 and CDR2 sequences are SGHVS and FNYEAQ. The CDR3 is made up of 14 amino acids. With V trimmed by 5 bases and J by 5 bases, 8 bases remained unmatched. The CDR3 region is CASSPELGGETQYF. The CDR3, as DNA: TGTGCCAGCAGCCCGGAGTTGGGGGGGGAGACCCAGTACTTC.

This clonotype was counted ten times or more. This chain connects TRBV28 to TRBJ2-7, with D unresolved. Germline-derived CDR1 and CDR2 are MDHEN and SYDVKM. This CDR3 has 13 amino acids. Trimming left V 3 bases short and J 2 bases short, with 8 bases between. CDR3 sequence: CASSLDGPYEQYF. In DNA form, the CDR3 reads TGTGCCAGCAGTTTGGACGGGCCCTACGAGCAGTACTTC.

This clonotype was found many times. The DNA of the CDR3 is TGTGCCAGCATCAAGACTCCCGGGGATCAGCCCCAGCATTTT. This gives the protein CASIKTPGDQPQHF. V is TRBV12-3 or TRBV12-4 and J is TRBJ1-5; D unclear. The CDR3 is made up of 14 amino acids. Trimming removed 7 bases from V and 5 bases from J, with 15 bases in between.

This chain uses TRBV30 with TRBJ2-7; D perhaps matches TRBD1 (6 bases). Germline V gene sequence: CDR1 GTSNPN, CDR2 SVGIG (reference sequence). The CDR3 is made up of 15 amino acids. V was pared by 3 bases and J by 0 bases, with 15 bases between. CDR3 bases: TGTGCCTGGAGCTACGGCAGGGGCAGCTCCTACGAGCAGTACTTC. Residues: CAWSYGRGSSYEQYF.

This clonotype was picked up many times. The chain is built from TRBV28 and TRBJ1-5; D is possibly TRBD1 (5 bases). This CDR3 spans 14 amino acids. The ends were cut back, 3 bases at V and 3 bases at J, with 9 bases in the middle. Germline V gives CDR1 MDHEN, CDR2 SYDVKM. CDR3 coding DNA: TGTGCCAGCAGTTTCCCCAGGGACAATCAGCCCCAGCATTTT. Translated: CASSFPRDNQPQHF.

This clonotype was recorded at least ten times. This rearrangement joins TRBV10-3 to TRBJ2-3; D is possibly TRBD1 (7 bases). Germline V gives CDR1 ENHRY, CDR2 SYGVKD. The CDR3 consists of 15 residues. The V gene lost 10 bases and the J gene lost 2 bases, with 19 bases spanning the gap. CDR3 protein: CATAGSGQTTDTQYF. CDR3 DNA: TGTGCCACGGCGGGATCGGGACAGACCACAGATACGCAGTATTTT.

This clonotype was counted many times. The chain couples TRBV5-1 to TRBJ2-1; a possible D gene is TRBD1 (6 bases). V dropped 7 bases and J dropped 0 bases, with 11 bases sitting between them. This CDR3 region has 14 residues. Germline CDR1 SGHRS, CDR2 YFSETQ. CDR3 amino acids: CASSGVSSYNEQFF. CDR3 DNA: TGCGCCAGCTCAGGGGTTAGCTCCTACAATGAGCAGTTCTTC. The variable domain in full, with the rest retrieved from reference TRBV5-1 and TRBJ2-1, is KAGVTQTPRYLIKTRGQQVTLSCSPISGHRSVSWYQQTPGQGLQFLFEYFSETQRNKGNFPGRFSGRQFSNSRSEMNVSTLELGDSALYLCASSGVSSYNEQFFGPGTRLTVL.

Ten or more counts support this clonotype. The V call is TRBV12-3 or TRBV12-4, the J call TRBJ1-2; D is undetermined. This CDR3 has 15 residues. Deletions cut 6 bases from V and 0 bases from J, with 14 bases between. CDR3 region: CASRSGRDANYGYTF. In DNA form, the CDR3 reads TGTGCCAGCAGAAGTGGGAGGGATGCTAACTATGGCTACACCTTC.

This clonotype was seen ten or more times. This chain uses TRBV7-2 with TRBJ2-1; possible D gene TRBD1, 5 bases. V lost 5 bases and J 2 bases, leaving 13 bases between the germline ends. Germline CDR1 reads SGHTA; CDR2 reads FQGNSA. This CDR3 contains 15 residues. The CDR3 sequence: CASSPLTGPYNEQFF. The DNA of the CDR3 is TGTGCCAGCAGCCCCCTAACAGGCCCCTACAATGAGCAGTTCTTC. The entire variable domain, with the rest obtained from reference TRBV7-2 and TRBJ2-1, is as follows: GAGVSQSPSNKVTEKGKDVELRCDPISGHTALYWYRQSLGQGLEFLIYFQGNSAPDKSGLPSDRFSAERTGGSVSTLTIQRTQQEDSAVYLCASSPLTGPYNEQFFGPGTRLTVL.

As regards this clonotype: One end of the junction does not line up with germline, which may come from a read error. The rearrangement links TRBV4-1 to TRBJ1-1; no definite D call. CDR1 MGHRA and CDR2 YSYEKL come from the germline V gene. The CDR3 is made up of 14 amino acids. The CDR3 protein is CASSRQTANTEAVF. CDR3 in DNA: TGCGCCAGCAGCCGACAAACAGCGAACACTGAAGCTGTCTTT.

Many counts were recorded for this clonotype. The gene calls are TRBV3-1 and TRBJ1-1; 9 bases line up with TRBD1. CDR1 and CDR2 (germline): LGHDT, YNNKEL (reference sequence). The CDR3 totals 18 residues. Germline trimming cut 0 bases from V and 0 bases from J; bases unmatched to any gene: 8. The CDR3 spells CASSQDFGTGQMNTEAFF. CDR3 DNA sequence: TGTGCCAGCAGCCAAGATTTCGGGACAGGGCAAATGAACACTGAAGCTTTCTTT.

This clonotype has ten or more counts. The gene calls are TRBV11-2 and TRBJ1-2, with D possibly matching TRBD1 (5 bases). The CDR3 extends over 14 amino acids. The germline V gene encodes CDR1 SGHAT and CDR2 FQNNGV. V was pared by 11 bases and J by 3 bases, with 19 bases between. CDR3 coding DNA: TGTGCCTCGGCCCCGGGGGTGGCCTACTATGGCTACACCTTC. Amino acid sequence: CASAPGVAYYGYTF.

This clonotype was seen many times. The chain has TRBV7-8 and TRBJ2-1, with D perhaps matching TRBD1 or TRBD2 (5 bases each). The germline V and J ends were trimmed by 0 bases and 2 bases, with 11 bases remaining between them. Looked up from germline, CDR1 is SGHVS and CDR2 is FQNEAQ. CDR3 length: 16 residues. The CDR3 sequence: CASSLAGRGAYNEQFF. DNA of the CDR3: TGTGCCAGCAGCTTAGCGGGACGGGGAGCCTACAATGAGCAGTTCTTC. The complete variable domain, with remaining parts taken from reference TRBV7-8 and TRBJ2-1, reads GAGVSQSPRYKVAKRGQDVALRCDPISGHVSLFWYQQALGQGPEFLTYFQNEAQLDKSGLPSDRFFAERPEGSVSTLKIQRTQQEDSAVYLCASSLAGRGAYNEQFFGPGTRLTVL.

This clonotype was seen a few times. The chain joins TRBV28 to TRBJ1-3, with D perhaps TRBD1 (5 bases). Germline assignment: CDR1 MDHEN and CDR2 SYDVKM. The ends were cut back, 7 bases at V and 4 bases at J, with 17 bases in the middle. CDR3 length: 15 amino acids. CDR3 region: CASKPLEGPGNTIYF. DNA for the CDR3: TGTGCCAGCAAACCGCTGGAGGGACCGGGAAACACCATATATTTT.

About this clonotype itself: One base away lies a much larger clone, so this may be a sequencing read error. It is likely a read error, because the conserved phenylalanine at the end of the CDR3 is missing. The V gene is TRBV6-5, the J gene TRBJ2-1; TRBD2 matches 8 bases. Germline assignment: CDR1 MNHEY and CDR2 SVGAGI. V shed 6 bases, J shed 12 bases, and the junction held 10 bases outside the gene matches. The CDR3 is 13 residues long. This chain's CDR3 is CASSTSGPTSQFS. DNA for the CDR3: TGTGCCAGCAGCACTAGCGGCCCTACTTCGCAGTTCTCC.

This clonotype was counted many times. V is TRBV6-2 or TRBV6-3 and J is TRBJ1-5; D gene uncertain. Trimming cost V 1 base and J 5 bases, with 6 bases left between them. CDR1 and CDR2 (germline): MNHEY, SVGEGT. The CDR3 runs 13 residues. CDR3 coding DNA: TGTGCCAGCAGTTACTGGCGAGATCAGCCCCAGCATTTT. This encodes CASSYWRDQPQHF.

This clonotype was seen at least ten times. The junction and the germline gene differ at one end; a read error may be behind it. The J gene is TRBJ2-7, the V gene TRBV6-2 or TRBV6-3, with unresolved D. Germline V CDR1 and CDR2: MNHEY, SVGEGT. The CDR3 has 15 residues. The DNA for the CDR3 is TGCGCCAGCAGCCTCAGCCCCGGTAGCTCCTACGAGCAGTACTTC. This translates into CASSLSPGSSYEQYF.

Concerning this clonotype: A much larger clone sits a single nucleotide away, making a read error possible. The chain employs TRBV28 and TRBJ1-5; 7 bases line up with TRBD1. V trimming: 7 bases; J trimming: 2 bases; junction bases outside the gene matches: 5. The germline V gene encodes CDR1 MDHEN and CDR2 SYDVKM. The CDR3 runs to 14 residues. DNA for the CDR3: TGTGCCAGCACCACAGGGGAAGGCAATCAGCCCCAGCATTTT. Translation gives CASTTGEGNQPQHF. Combining the CDR3 with reference TRBV28 and TRBJ1-5 gives the whole variable domain DVKVTQSSRYLVKRTGEKVFLECVQDMDHENMFWYRQDPGLGLRLIYFSYDVKMKEKGDIPEGYSVSREKKERFSLILESASTNQTSMYLCASTTGEGNQPQHFGDGTRLSIL.

Regarding this clonotype: Just one base apart from a much larger clone, this may be a read error. A read error is likely, as this CDR3 ends without the conserved phenylalanine or tryptophan. The V gene is TRBV25-1, the J gene TRBJ1-5; D is perhaps TRBD1 (5 bases). Germline loops: CDR1 MGHDK, CDR2 SYGVNS. V was clipped by 1 base and J by 5 bases, with 18 bases between them. CDR3 length equals 17 residues. Written as DNA, the CDR3 is TGTGCCAGCAGTGAATCGGGGGGAGGTGGGGGACATCAGCCCCAGCATCTT. Translated: CASSESGGGGGHQPQHL.

This clonotype was counted at least ten times. The rearrangement joins TRBV3-1 to TRBJ2-3; unclear D gene. This CDR3 has 13 residues. Germline CDR1 and CDR2: LGHDT and YNNKEL (reference sequence). The V end lost 1 base, the J end lost 2 bases, and 4 bases lay between the germline ends. CDR3 DNA: TGTGCCAGCAGCCAAGTACCCACAGATACGCAGTATTTT. Amino acid sequence: CASSQVPTDTQYF.

Many counts were recorded for this clonotype. The rearrangement links TRBV11-1 to TRBJ2-3; D is unresolved. The length of the CDR3 is 15 residues. Trimming pared 4 bases from V and 4 bases from J, leaving 15 bases between. From germline, CDR1 is SGHAT and CDR2 FQDESV (reference sequence). CDR3 in amino acids: CASSSSPRWSDTQYF. Here the CDR3 DNA reads TGTGCCAGCAGCTCCTCCCCCAGGTGGTCAGATACGCAGTATTTT.

Notes on this clonotype: This could be a read error, since a much larger clone is one nucleotide away. V is TRBV6-5 and J is TRBJ2-3, with D possibly matching TRBD1 (6 bases). The CDR3 has 15 amino acids. CDR1 is MNHEY and CDR2 is SVGAGI in the germline V gene. CDR3: CASSYRPGATDTQDF. The CDR3 coding sequence is TGTGCCAGCAGTTACCGGCCAGGGGCCACAGATACGCAGGATTTT.

This clonotype was seen at least ten times. The V call is TRBV12-5, the J call TRBJ1-1; D is perhaps TRBD1 (5 bases). CDR1 is LGHNT, CDR2 FRNRAP, per germline. The CDR3 extends over 13 amino acids. V was cut by 9 bases and J by 2 bases, with 13 bases left in between. The CDR3 is CASQSTDNTEAFF. CDR3 sequence (DNA): TGTGCTAGCCAATCGACAGACAACACTGAAGCTTTCTTT.